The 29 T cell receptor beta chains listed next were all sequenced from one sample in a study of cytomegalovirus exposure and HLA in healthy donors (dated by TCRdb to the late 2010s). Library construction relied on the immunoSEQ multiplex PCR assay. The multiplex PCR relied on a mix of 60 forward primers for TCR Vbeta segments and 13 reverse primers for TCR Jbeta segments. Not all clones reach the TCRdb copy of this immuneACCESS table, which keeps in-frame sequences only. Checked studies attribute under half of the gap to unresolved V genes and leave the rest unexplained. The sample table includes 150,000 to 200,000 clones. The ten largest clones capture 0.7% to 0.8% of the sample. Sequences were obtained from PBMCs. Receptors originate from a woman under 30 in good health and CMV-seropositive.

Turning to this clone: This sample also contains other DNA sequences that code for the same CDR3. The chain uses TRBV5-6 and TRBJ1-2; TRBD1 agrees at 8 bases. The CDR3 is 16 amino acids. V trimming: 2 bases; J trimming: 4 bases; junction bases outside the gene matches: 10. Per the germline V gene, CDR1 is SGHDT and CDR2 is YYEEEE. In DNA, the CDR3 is TGTGCCAGCAGCTTAGACAGGGGAAGACCTCGCTATGGCTACACCTTC. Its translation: CASSLDRGRPRYGYTF.

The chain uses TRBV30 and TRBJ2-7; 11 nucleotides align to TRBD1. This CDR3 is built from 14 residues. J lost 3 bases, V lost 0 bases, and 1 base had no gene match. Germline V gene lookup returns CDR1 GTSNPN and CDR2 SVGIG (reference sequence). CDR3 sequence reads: CAWSVGTGGYEQYF. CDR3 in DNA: TGTGCCTGGAGTGTCGGGACAGGGGGCTACGAGCAGTACTTC. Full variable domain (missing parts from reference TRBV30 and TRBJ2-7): SQTIHQWPATLVQPVGSPLSLECTVEGTSNPNLYWYRQAAGRGLQLLFYSVGIGQISSEVPQNLSASRPQDRQFILSSKKLLLSDSGFYLCAWSVGTGGYEQYFGPGTRLTVT.

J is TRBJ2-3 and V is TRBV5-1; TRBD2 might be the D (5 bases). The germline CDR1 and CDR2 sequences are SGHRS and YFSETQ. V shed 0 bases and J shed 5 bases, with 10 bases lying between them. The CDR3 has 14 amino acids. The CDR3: CASSLASAGDTQYF. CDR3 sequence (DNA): TGCGCCAGCAGCTTGGCCTCGGCGGGAGATACGCAGTATTTT.

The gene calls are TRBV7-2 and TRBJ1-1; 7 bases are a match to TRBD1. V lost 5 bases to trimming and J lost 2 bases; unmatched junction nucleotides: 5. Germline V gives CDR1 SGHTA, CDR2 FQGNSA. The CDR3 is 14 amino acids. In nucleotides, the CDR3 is TGTGCCAGCAGCGTAACAGGGGTTAACACTGAAGCTTTCTTT. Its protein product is CASSVTGVNTEAFF.

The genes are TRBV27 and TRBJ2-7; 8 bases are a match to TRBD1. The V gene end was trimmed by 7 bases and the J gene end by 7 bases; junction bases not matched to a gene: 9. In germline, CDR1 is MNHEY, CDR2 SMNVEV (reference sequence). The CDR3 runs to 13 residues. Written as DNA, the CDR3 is TGTGCCAGCAACCGACAGGGGTCGGGGGAGCAGTACTTC. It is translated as CASNRQGSGEQYF.

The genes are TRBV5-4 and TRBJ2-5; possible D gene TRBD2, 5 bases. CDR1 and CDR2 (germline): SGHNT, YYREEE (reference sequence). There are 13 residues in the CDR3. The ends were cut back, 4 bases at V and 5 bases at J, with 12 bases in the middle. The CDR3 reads CASSLSGGETQYF. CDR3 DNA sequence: TGTGCCAGCAGCCTAAGCGGTGGGGAGACCCAGTACTTC.

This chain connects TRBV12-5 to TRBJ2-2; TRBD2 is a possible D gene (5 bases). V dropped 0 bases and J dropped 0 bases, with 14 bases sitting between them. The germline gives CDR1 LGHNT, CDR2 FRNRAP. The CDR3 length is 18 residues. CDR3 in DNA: TGTGCTAGTGGTTTGGTACCGGGGAGTGCCGCGAACACCGGGGAGCTGTTTTTT. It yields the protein CASGLVPGSAANTGELFF. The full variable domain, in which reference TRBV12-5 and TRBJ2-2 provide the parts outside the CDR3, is DARVTQTPRHKVTEMGQEVTMRCQPILGHNTVFWYRQTMMQGLELLAYFRNRAPLDDSGMPKDRFSAEMPDATLATLKIQPSEPRDSAVYFCASGLVPGSAANTGELFFGEGSRLTVL.

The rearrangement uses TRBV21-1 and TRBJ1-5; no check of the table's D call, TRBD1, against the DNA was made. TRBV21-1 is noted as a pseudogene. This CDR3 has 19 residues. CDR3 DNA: TGTGCCAGCAGCAATCCCAGGGGACAGACGCCCCATAGCAATCAGCCCCAGCATTTT. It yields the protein CASSNPRGQTPHSNQPQHF.

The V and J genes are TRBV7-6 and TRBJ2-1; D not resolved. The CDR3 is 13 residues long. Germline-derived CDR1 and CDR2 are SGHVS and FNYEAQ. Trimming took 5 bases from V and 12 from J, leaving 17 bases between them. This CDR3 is CASSGGLARRQFF. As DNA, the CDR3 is TGTGCCAGCAGCGGCGGTCTCGCCCGGCGGCAGTTCTTC.

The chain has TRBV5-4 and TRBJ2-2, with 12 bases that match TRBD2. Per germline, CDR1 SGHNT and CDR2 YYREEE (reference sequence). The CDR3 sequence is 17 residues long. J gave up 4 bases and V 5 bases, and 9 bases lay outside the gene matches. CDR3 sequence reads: CASSSGLAGYLTGELFF. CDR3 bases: TGTGCCAGCAGTTCCGGACTAGCGGGGTATCTCACCGGGGAGCTGTTTTTT.

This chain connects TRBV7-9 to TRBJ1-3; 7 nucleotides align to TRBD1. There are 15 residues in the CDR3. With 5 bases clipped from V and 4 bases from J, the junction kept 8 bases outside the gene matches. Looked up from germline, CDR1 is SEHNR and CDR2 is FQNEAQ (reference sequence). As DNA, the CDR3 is TGTGCCAGCAGCACACGGACAGGAACGGGAAACACCATATATTTT. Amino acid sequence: CASSTRTGTGNTIYF.

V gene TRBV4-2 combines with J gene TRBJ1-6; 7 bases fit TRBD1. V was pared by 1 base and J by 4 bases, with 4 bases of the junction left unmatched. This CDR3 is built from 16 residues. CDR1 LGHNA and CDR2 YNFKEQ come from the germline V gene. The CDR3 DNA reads TGTGCCAGCAGCCAAGTAGACAGGGCGTATAATTCACCCCTCCACTTT. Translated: CASSQVDRAYNSPLHF.

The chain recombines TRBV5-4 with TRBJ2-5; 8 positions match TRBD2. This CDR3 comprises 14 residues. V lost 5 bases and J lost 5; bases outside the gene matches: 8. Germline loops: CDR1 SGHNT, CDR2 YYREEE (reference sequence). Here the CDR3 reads CASSLNPGGETQYF. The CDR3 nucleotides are TGTGCCAGCAGTTTGAACCCGGGAGGGGAGACCCAGTACTTC.

The CDR3 here is CAWSQGTSNQPQHF. The CDR3 DNA sequence: TGTGCCTGGAGCCAGGGGACATCCAATCAGCCCCAGCATTTT. The chain links TRBV30 to TRBJ1-5, with a possible D match to TRBD1 (6 bases). This CDR3 contains 14 residues. Germline CDR1 GTSNPN, CDR2 SVGIG (reference sequence). Trimming took 3 bases from V and 3 from J, leaving 12 bases between them.

Here the CDR3 reads CASSYRRAGGPYEQYF. The CDR3 DNA reads as TGTGCCAGCAGTTACCGTCGGGCGGGAGGGCCGTACGAGCAGTACTTC. The chain couples TRBV6-5 to TRBJ2-5; 9 bases align to TRBD2. The J call may be mistaken, given a closer DNA end match to TRBJ2-7. The CDR3 consists of 16 residues. Germline V gives CDR1 MNHEY, CDR2 SVGAGI.

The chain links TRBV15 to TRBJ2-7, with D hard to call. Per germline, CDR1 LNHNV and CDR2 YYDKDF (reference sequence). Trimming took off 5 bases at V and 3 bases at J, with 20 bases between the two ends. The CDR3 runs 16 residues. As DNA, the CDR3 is TGTGCCACCAGCGGAGCCTCCGAGAGCCCGGGCTACGAGCAGTACTTC. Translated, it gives CATSGASESPGYEQYF. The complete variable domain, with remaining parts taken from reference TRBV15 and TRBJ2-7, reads DAMVIQNPRYQVTQFGKPVTLSCSQTLNHNVMYWYQQKSSQAPKLLFHYYDKDFNNEADTPDNFQSRRPNTSFCFLDIRSPGLGDTAMYLCATSGASESPGYEQYFGPGTRLTVT.

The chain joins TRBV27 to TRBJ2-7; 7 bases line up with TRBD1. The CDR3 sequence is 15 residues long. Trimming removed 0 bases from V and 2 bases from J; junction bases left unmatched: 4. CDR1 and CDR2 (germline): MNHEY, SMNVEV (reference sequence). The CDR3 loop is CASSLSRGQTYEQYF. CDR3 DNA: TGTGCCAGCAGTTTATCGAGGGGACAGACCTACGAGCAGTACTTC.

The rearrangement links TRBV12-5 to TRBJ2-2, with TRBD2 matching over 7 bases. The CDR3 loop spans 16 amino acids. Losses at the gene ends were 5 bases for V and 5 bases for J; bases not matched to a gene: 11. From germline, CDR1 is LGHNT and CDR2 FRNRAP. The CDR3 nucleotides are TGTGCTAGTGGTCTAGGGACTATCCCGCAAACCGGGGAGCTGTTTTTT. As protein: CASGLGTIPQTGELFF.

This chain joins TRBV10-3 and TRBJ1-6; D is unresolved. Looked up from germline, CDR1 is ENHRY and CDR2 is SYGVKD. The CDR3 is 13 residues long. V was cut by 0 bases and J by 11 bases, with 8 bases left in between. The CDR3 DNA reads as TGTGCCATCAGTGAGTCGCAGAATACACCCCTCCACTTT. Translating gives CAISESQNTPLHF.

Here the CDR3 DNA reads TGTGCCAGCAGTGCCGCGGGGCGGGATACCGATGAGCAGTTCTTC. This encodes CASSAAGRDTDEQFF. This chain links TRBV6-5 with TRBJ2-1; D might be TRBD2 (6 bases). Germline V lookup: CDR1 MNHEY, CDR2 SVGAGI. The ends were cut back, 5 bases at V and 8 bases at J, with 19 bases in the middle. The CDR3 covers 15 residues.

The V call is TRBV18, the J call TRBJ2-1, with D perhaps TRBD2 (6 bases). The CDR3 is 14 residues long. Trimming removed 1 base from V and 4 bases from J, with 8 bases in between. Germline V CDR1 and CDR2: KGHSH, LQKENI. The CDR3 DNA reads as TGTGCCAGCTCACCACGGGACTCGTACAATGAGCAGTTCTTC. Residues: CASSPRDSYNEQFF.

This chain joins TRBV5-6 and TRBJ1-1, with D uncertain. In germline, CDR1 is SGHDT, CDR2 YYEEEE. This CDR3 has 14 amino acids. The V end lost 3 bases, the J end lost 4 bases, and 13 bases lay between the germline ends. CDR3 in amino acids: CASSWRAGGTEAFF. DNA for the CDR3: TGTGCCAGCAGCTGGCGGGCAGGTGGCACTGAAGCTTTCTTT.

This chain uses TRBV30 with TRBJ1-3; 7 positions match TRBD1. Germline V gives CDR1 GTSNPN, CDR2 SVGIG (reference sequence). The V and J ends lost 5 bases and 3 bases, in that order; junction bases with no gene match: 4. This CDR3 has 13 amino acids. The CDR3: CAWGGGSGNTIYF. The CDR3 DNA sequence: TGTGCCTGGGGAGGGGGCAGTGGAAACACCATATATTTT.

The CDR3 protein is CASSLETGRDIQYF. The CDR3 DNA reads as TGCGCCAGCAGCTTAGAAACAGGGCGGGACATTCAGTACTTC. The J gene is TRBJ2-4, the V gene TRBV5-1; weak D call: TRBD1 (6 bases). The length of the CDR3 is 14 residues. The V end was cut by 2 bases, the J end by 8 bases, with 14 bases between. Germline V lookup: CDR1 SGHRS, CDR2 YFSETQ. The variable domain in full, completed from reference TRBV5-1 and TRBJ2-4, reads KAGVTQTPRYLIKTRGQQVTLSCSPISGHRSVSWYQQTPGQGLQFLFEYFSETQRNKGNFPGRFSGRQFSNSRSEMNVSTLELGDSALYLCASSLETGRDIQYFGAGTRLSVL.

CDR3 nucleotide sequence: TGTGCCAGCAGTGAGCAGGGGGCCGATTCACCCCTCCACTTT. Protein product: CASSEQGADSPLHF. The chain is built from TRBV6-1 and TRBJ1-6, with 8 bases lining up with TRBD1. Germline CDR1 is MNHNS and CDR2 is SASEGT. V shed 3 bases, J shed 8 bases, and the junction held 3 bases outside the gene matches. CDR3 size: 14 residues.

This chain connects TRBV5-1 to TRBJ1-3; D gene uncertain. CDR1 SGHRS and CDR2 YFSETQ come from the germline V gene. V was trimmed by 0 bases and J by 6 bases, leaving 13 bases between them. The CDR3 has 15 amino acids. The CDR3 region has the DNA TGCGCCAGCAGCTTGGGAGGCAGACCCGTAAACACCATATATTTT. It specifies CASSLGGRPVNTIYF. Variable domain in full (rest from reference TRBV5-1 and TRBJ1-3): KAGVTQTPRYLIKTRGQQVTLSCSPISGHRSVSWYQQTPGQGLQFLFEYFSETQRNKGNFPGRFSGRQFSNSRSEMNVSTLELGDSALYLCASSLGGRPVNTIYFGEGSWLTVV.

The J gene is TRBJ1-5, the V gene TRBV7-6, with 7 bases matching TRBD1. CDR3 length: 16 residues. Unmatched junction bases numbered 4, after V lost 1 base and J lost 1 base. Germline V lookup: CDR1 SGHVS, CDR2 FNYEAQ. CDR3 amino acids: CASSLVAGGSNQPQHF. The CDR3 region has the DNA TGTGCCAGCAGCTTAGTTGCAGGGGGAAGCAATCAGCCCCAGCATTTT.

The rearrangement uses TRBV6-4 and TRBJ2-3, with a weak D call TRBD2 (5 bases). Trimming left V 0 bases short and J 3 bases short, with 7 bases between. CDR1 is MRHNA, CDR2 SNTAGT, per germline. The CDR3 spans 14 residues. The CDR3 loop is CASSDSRETDTQYF. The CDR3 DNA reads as TGTGCCAGCAGTGACTCGAGGGAAACAGATACGCAGTATTTT.

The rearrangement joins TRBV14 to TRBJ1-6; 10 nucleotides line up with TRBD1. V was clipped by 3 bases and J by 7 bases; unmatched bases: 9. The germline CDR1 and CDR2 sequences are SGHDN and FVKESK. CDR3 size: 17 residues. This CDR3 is CASSHPGQGPGNSPLHF. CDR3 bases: TGTGCCAGCAGCCATCCGGGACAGGGGCCGGGAAATTCACCCCTCCACTTT.